The 27 T cell receptor beta chains reported below all come from one sample, sequenced in a study of blood T cell repertoires in COVID-19 (dated by TCRdb to 2018 to 2020). The library was generated by the immunoSEQ multiplex PCR assay. The table comes from immuneACCESS by way of TCRdb, which keeps in-frame sequences with V and J called. Part of the clones is missing from these tables; in studies checked, under half for an unresolved V gene and the rest for unknown reasons. The sample table lists 200,000 to 250,000 clones, 80% to 95% of them with a count of one. The ten most abundant clones make up about 0.8% of the sample. Sequencing was performed on peripheral blood. The receptors were sampled from a man between 60 and 70 years old with COVID-19, enrolled during active disease.

The chain employs TRBV18 and TRBJ2-1, with TRBD2 identical over 10 bases. J lost 4 bases, V lost 0 bases, and 0 bases had no gene match. The CDR3 length is 15 residues. Germline V gene sequence: CDR1 KGHSH, CDR2 LQKENI. The CDR3 reads CASSPPSGGYNEQFF. CDR3 nucleotides: TGTGCCAGCTCACCACCTAGCGGGGGGTACAATGAGCAGTTCTTC.

This clone has a single count. The V and J genes are TRBV19 and TRBJ2-7, with 8 nucleotides matching TRBD2. The CDR3 loop spans 15 amino acids. CDR1 LNHDA and CDR2 SQIVND come from the germline V gene (reference sequence). The V segment lost 3 bases and the J segment 3 bases; nucleotides outside the gene matches: 7. CDR3 sequence (DNA): TGTGCCAGTAGTATGGGGTCCGGGGGGGACTACGAGCAGTACTTC. As protein: CASSMGSGGDYEQYF.

V and J are TRBV6-5 and TRBJ1-4; perhaps TRBD1 as D (6 bases). Trimming pared 7 bases from V and 8 bases from J, leaving 17 bases between. Germline CDR1 reads MNHEY; CDR2 reads SVGAGI. This CDR3 comprises 14 residues. For the CDR3, the DNA is TGTGCCAGCAAGCAGCGCAGGGGCTTCGAAAAACTGTTTTTT. This gives the protein CASKQRRGFEKLFF.

This chain joins TRBV19 and TRBJ2-2; 8 bases align to TRBD1. V was clipped by 4 bases and J by 2 bases; unmatched bases: 6. CDR1 and CDR2 from the germline V gene are LNHDA and SQIVND (reference sequence). This CDR3 has 16 amino acids. The CDR3 is CASSTRTGPNTGELFF. The CDR3 DNA sequence: TGTGCCAGTAGTACGAGGACAGGGCCAAACACCGGGGAGCTGTTTTTT. Using reference TRBV19 and TRBJ2-2 for the parts outside the CDR3, the full variable domain is DGGITQSPKYLFRKEGQNVTLSCEQNLNHDAMYWYRQDPGQGLRLIYYSQIVNDFQKGDIAEGYSVSREKKESFPLTVTSAQKNPTAFYLCASSTRTGPNTGELFFGEGSRLTVL.

CDR3 nucleotide sequence: TGTGCCTGGAGTGTGATAGAACAGTTCTTC. This encodes CAWSVIEQFF. The V call is TRBV30, the J call TRBJ2-1; D unresolved. V was shortened by 0 bases and J by 13 bases, with 7 bases between the two germline ends. Germline V gene sequence: CDR1 GTSNPN, CDR2 SVGIG (reference sequence). CDR3 length: 10 residues.

V is TRBV27 and J is TRBJ1-6, with D possibly matching TRBD1 (5 bases). The CDR3 consists of 16 residues. Trimming shortened V by 8 bases and J by 5 bases, and 19 bases separated the two germline ends. CDR1 and CDR2 from the germline V gene are MNHEY and SMNVEV (reference sequence). In DNA form, the CDR3 reads TGTGCCAGCGCCCTTAAGTTCCAGGGCAATAATTCACCCCTCCACTTT. As protein: CASALKFQGNNSPLHF.

This chain links TRBV7-2 with TRBJ1-1; D is undetermined. CDR3 length: 17 residues. The V end was cut by 1 base, the J end by 0 bases, with 15 bases between. The germline V gene encodes CDR1 SGHTA and CDR2 FQGNSA. CDR3 loop: CASSLGAENWMNTEAFF. CDR3 bases: TGTGCCAGCAGCTTAGGTGCGGAGAACTGGATGAACACTGAAGCTTTCTTT.

CDR3: CSVEPDTGANVLTF. Here the CDR3 DNA reads TGCAGCGTTGAGCCCGACACTGGGGCCAACGTCCTGACTTTC. The chain links TRBV29-1 to TRBJ2-6, with D unresolved. The germline gives CDR1 SQVTM, CDR2 ANQGSEA. There are 14 residues in the CDR3. With 3 bases removed from V and 2 bases from J, the gap between germline ends came to 8 bases.

The gene calls are TRBV6-5 and TRBJ1-3; tentative D call: TRBD1 (5 bases). The V and J ends lost 7 bases and 4 bases respectively, with 14 bases between them. The CDR3 spans 14 residues. The germline V gene encodes CDR1 MNHEY and CDR2 SVGAGI. The DNA for the CDR3 is TGTGCCAGCACGGATAGGGGTTCAGGAAACACCATATATTTT. Translating gives CASTDRGSGNTIYF.

The chain employs TRBV7-9 and TRBJ2-5; a weak D match, TRBD2 (5 bases). This CDR3 has 14 amino acids. Trimming removed 5 bases from V and 5 bases from J, with 15 bases in between. The germline gives CDR1 SEHNR, CDR2 FQNEAQ (reference sequence). The CDR3 DNA sequence: TGTGCCAGCAGCCCGACCCCCGGGGTGGAGACCCAGTACTTC. This encodes CASSPTPGVETQYF. The full variable domain, with the rest looked up from reference TRBV7-9 and TRBJ2-5, is DTGVSQNPRHKITKRGQNVTFRCDPISEHNRLYWYRQTLGQGPEFLTYFQNEAQLEKSRLLSDRFSAERPKGSFSTLEIQRTEQGDSAMYLCASSPTPGVETQYFGPGTRLLVL.

The rearrangement uses TRBV20-1 and TRBJ2-2; D is undetermined. This CDR3 has 14 residues. V gave up 3 bases and J gave up 0 bases, with 8 bases separating them. The germline CDR1 and CDR2 sequences are DFQATT and SNEGSKA (reference sequence). CDR3 sequence reads: CSASPQTNTGELFF. For the CDR3, the DNA is TGCAGTGCTAGTCCCCAAACGAACACCGGGGAGCTGTTTTTT.

In its sample, this clone was seen a few times. This chain links TRBV11-1 with TRBJ2-7; D might be TRBD1 (6 bases). The V gene's germline CDR1 is SGHAT and CDR2 FQDESV (reference sequence). The germline V and J ends were trimmed by 3 bases and 2 bases, with 11 bases remaining between them. This CDR3 comprises 14 residues. The CDR3 DNA reads as TGTGCCAGCAGCTTCGGCAGGGGCCCCTACGAGCAGTACTTC. Its protein product is CASSFGRGPYEQYF.

The V call is TRBV13, the J call TRBJ1-2; a possible D gene is TRBD1 (5 bases). The CDR3 sequence is 15 residues long. V shed 2 bases and J shed 4 bases, with 14 bases lying between them. Per germline, CDR1 PRHDT and CDR2 FYEKMQ (reference sequence). CDR3 loop: CASSLFVAGLYGYTF. CDR3 nucleotide sequence: TGTGCCAGCAGCTTATTTGTGGCGGGACTCTATGGCTACACCTTC.

The rearrangement uses TRBV6-6 and TRBJ1-5; D ambiguous. The CDR3 extends over 17 amino acids. V lost 5 bases, J lost 6 bases, and 23 bases lay in between. Germline V gene sequence: CDR1 MNHNY, CDR2 SVGAGI (reference sequence). The CDR3 is CASSPSPLRGETQPQHF. CDR3 DNA sequence: TGTGCCAGCAGTCCCTCCCCCCTTCGGGGAGAGACTCAGCCCCAGCATTTT.

The chain combines TRBV7-2 with TRBJ2-7, with D possibly matching TRBD2 (6 bases). The germline gives CDR1 SGHTA, CDR2 FQGNSA. V was cut by 2 bases and J by 0 bases, with 11 bases left in between. The CDR3 loop spans 15 amino acids. The CDR3 sequence: CASSLRTTSSYEQYF. The CDR3 nucleotides are TGTGCCAGCAGCTTAAGGACGACTAGCTCCTACGAGCAGTACTTC.

V and J are TRBV7-6 and TRBJ2-2, with TRBD2 matching over 12 bases. J lost 4 bases, V lost 4 bases, and 1 base had no gene match. Germline V gene sequence: CDR1 SGHVS, CDR2 FNYEAQ. The CDR3 is made up of 15 amino acids. The CDR3 DNA follows: TGTGCCAGCAGCTGGACTAGCGGGACCACCGGGGAGCTGTTTTTT. It codes for CASSWTSGTTGELFF.

The chain combines TRBV3-1 (or the pseudogene TRBV3-2) with TRBJ2-7; D is possibly TRBD2 (6 bases). V shed 1 base and J shed 5 bases, with 9 bases lying between them. The CDR3 runs 13 residues. Germline values: CDR1 LGHDT, CDR2 YNNKEL (reference sequence). CDR3 sequence reads: CASSQVGGDEQYF. The CDR3 nucleotides read TGTGCCAGCAGCCAAGTAGGAGGGGACGAGCAGTACTTC.

The rearrangement links TRBV11-2 to TRBJ1-1; D remains ambiguous. CDR3 length: 13 residues. Per the germline V gene, CDR1 is SGHAT and CDR2 is FQNNGV. Trimming took 5 bases from V and 4 from J, leaving 11 bases between them. The CDR3 spells CASSPPGGTEAFF. CDR3 in DNA: TGTGCCAGCAGCCCGCCAGGTGGCACTGAAGCTTTCTTT.

The chain couples TRBV27 to TRBJ1-4; perhaps TRBD1 as D (6 bases). The CDR3 has 12 amino acids. Germline CDR1 MNHEY, CDR2 SMNVEV (reference sequence). Trimming removed 9 bases from V and 8 bases from J, with 13 bases in between. The CDR3 DNA follows: TGTGCCAGTCGGGGGGCGGGAGAAAAACTGTTTTTT. Encoded protein: CASRGAGEKLFF. The variable domain in full, completed from reference TRBV27 and TRBJ1-4, reads EAQVTQNPRYLITVTGKKLTVTCSQNMNHEYMSWYRQDPGLGLRQIYYSMNVEVTDKGDVPEGYKVSRKEKRNFPLILESPSPNQTSLYFCASRGAGEKLFFGSGTQLSVL.

J is TRBJ2-2 and V is TRBV6-5; TRBD1 is a possible D gene (6 bases). This CDR3 is 14 amino acids long. CDR1 and CDR2 from the germline V gene are MNHEY and SVGAGI. Trimming stripped 6 bases from V and 6 bases from J, with 14 bases between. This chain's CDR3 is CASSYTGFSGELFF. The DNA of the CDR3 is TGTGCCAGCAGCTATACAGGGTTCTCCGGGGAGCTGTTTTTT.

V usage is TRBV27 and J usage is TRBJ2-7; 12 bases map to TRBD1. This CDR3 comprises 14 residues. Germline CDR1 reads MNHEY; CDR2 reads SMNVEV (reference sequence). V shed 5 bases, J shed 6 bases, and the junction held 5 bases outside the gene matches. CDR3 nucleotides: TGTGCCAGCAGTCAAGGGACAGGGGGCCTCGAGCAGTACTTC. This gives the protein CASSQGTGGLEQYF.

The V gene is TRBV30, the J gene TRBJ1-2; D is undetermined. Trimming stripped 0 bases from V and 1 base from J, with 15 bases between. This CDR3 comprises 16 residues. CDR1 GTSNPN and CDR2 SVGIG come from the germline V gene (reference sequence). CDR3: CAWSVARQQLNYGYTF. The CDR3 DNA is TGTGCCTGGAGTGTTGCTAGGCAGCAACTTAACTATGGCTACACCTTC.

The chain links TRBV5-1 to TRBJ1-2; D not resolved. The CDR3 totals 14 residues. CDR1 SGHRS and CDR2 YFSETQ come from the germline V gene. The V end was cut by 0 bases, the J end by 2 bases, with 8 bases between. CDR3 nucleotide sequence: TGCGCCAGCAGCTTGGATTCGGGGAACTATGGCTACACCTTC. As protein: CASSLDSGNYGYTF.

The genes are TRBV7-9 and TRBJ1-2; TRBD1 matches at 10 bases. The CDR3 spans 14 residues. Germline V gene lookup returns CDR1 SEHNR and CDR2 FQNEAQ (reference sequence). Trimming at V came to 3 bases and at J to 6 bases, leaving 4 bases not matched to a gene. The CDR3, as DNA: TGTGCCAGCAGCTTTAGGGACAGGGGTGATGGCTACACCTTC. It translates to CASSFRDRGDGYTF.

This clone was recorded once. This chain joins TRBV3-1 (or the pseudogene TRBV3-2) and TRBJ1-4, with TRBD1 matching over 7 bases. With V trimmed by 6 bases and J by 2 bases, 6 bases remained unmatched. The germline V gene encodes CDR1 LGHDT and CDR2 YNNKEL (reference sequence). The CDR3 extends over 15 amino acids. This CDR3 is CASRDTGQTNEKLFF. In DNA form, the CDR3 reads TGTGCCAGCAGGGACACGGGACAGACTAATGAAAAACTGTTTTTT.

J is TRBJ1-1 and V is TRBV27; D is uncertain. V lost 0 bases to trimming and J lost 3 bases, with 8 bases between them. This CDR3 has 14 amino acids. Germline-derived CDR1 and CDR2 are MNHEY and SMNVEV (reference sequence). The CDR3 sequence: CASSLSIGDTEAFF. CDR3 in DNA: TGTGCCAGCAGTTTATCGATCGGGGACACTGAAGCTTTCTTT.

This chain links TRBV27 with TRBJ1-4; D is perhaps TRBD1 (5 bases). Germline assignment: CDR1 MNHEY and CDR2 SMNVEV (reference sequence). This CDR3 is built from 17 residues. Deletions cut 8 bases from V and 0 bases from J, with 19 bases between. The CDR3 nucleotides are TGTGCCAGCCGATATGGGGGGGTTCGGGCAACTAATGAAAAACTGTTTTTT. This sequence encodes CASRYGGVRATNEKLFF.